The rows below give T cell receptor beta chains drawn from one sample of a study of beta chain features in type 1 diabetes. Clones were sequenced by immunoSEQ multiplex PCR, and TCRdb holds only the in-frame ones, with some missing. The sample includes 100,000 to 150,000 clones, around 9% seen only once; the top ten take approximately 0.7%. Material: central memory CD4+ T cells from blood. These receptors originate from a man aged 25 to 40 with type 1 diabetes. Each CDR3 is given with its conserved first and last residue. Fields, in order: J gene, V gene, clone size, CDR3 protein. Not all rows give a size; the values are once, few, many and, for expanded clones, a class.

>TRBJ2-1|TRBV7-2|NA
CATLEASGFYNEQFF
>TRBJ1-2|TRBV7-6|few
CASSPQGGNTNYGYTF
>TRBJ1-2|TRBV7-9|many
CASSPGGSLPNTF
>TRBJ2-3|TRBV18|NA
CASSPLNPGPDTQYF
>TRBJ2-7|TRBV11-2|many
CASSPRAAGGYEQYF
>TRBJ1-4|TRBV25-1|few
CASSSTGGNEKLFF
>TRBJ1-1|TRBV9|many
CASSGQVNTEAFF
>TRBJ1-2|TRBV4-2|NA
CASSQGADRANEGYTF
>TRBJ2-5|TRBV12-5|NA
CASVRSGEETQYF
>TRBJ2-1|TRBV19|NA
CASSIGAGGPYNEQFF
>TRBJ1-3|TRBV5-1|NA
CASSLAPIGQGPGNTIYF
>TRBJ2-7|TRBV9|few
CASSVLPAAYEQYF
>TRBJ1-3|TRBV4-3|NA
CASSQDMWGSDTIYF
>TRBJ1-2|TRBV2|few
CASNGQGAYYGYTF
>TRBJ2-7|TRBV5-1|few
CASSHGQGGEQYF
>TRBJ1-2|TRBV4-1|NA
CASSQALVGTGYGYTF
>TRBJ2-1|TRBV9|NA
CASSLGGRPSLNEQFF
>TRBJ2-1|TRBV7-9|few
CASSVTGDRTGFF
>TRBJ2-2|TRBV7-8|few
CASSLAGTLSGELFF